These 21 T cell receptor beta chains originate from one sample sequenced in a study of T cells after yellow fever vaccination. TCRdb fed the 5' RACE reads into MiXCR, producing one record per CDR3 protein. This table holds approximately 610,000 distinct CDR3 sequences, 17% found once. The material was PBMCs, obtained more than 4 days after the first yellow fever vaccination. These receptors all stem from a man aged 18-30 years who received the YFV17D yellow fever vaccine.

Concerning this clonotype: This clone may be a read error of a much larger clone one base away. The chain carries TRBV5-1 and TRBJ2-3; D is unresolved. Germline CDR1 is SGHRS and CDR2 is YFSETQ. V lost 0 bases and J lost 2, with 10 bases in between. The CDR3 contains 15 residues. The CDR3 nucleotides are TGCGCCAGCAGCTTGGACAGCTCTAACACAGATACGCAGTATTTT. It yields the protein CASSLDSSNTDTQYF.

The gene calls are TRBV2 and TRBJ2-7, with TRBD1 as a possible D gene (6 bases). Germline CDR1 and CDR2: SNHLY and FYNNEI. Trimming shortened V by 6 bases and J by 6 bases, and 9 bases separated the two germline ends. There are 11 residues in the CDR3. The DNA for the CDR3 is TGTGCCAGCAGGGGGGCTGGCGAGCAGTACGTC. It is translated as CASRGAGEQYV.

This clonotype was recorded a few times. This chain links TRBV4-1 with TRBJ1-5; D not certain. The germline CDR1 and CDR2 sequences are MGHRA and YSYEKL. The CDR3 totals 14 residues. Trimming pared 1 base from V and 5 bases from J, leaving 9 bases between. This CDR3 reads CASSQGDRYQPQHF. The CDR3 DNA reads TGCGCCAGCAGCCAAGGAGATCGTTATCAGCCCCAGCATTTT.

This rearrangement joins TRBV4-3 to TRBJ2-7, with D perhaps given as TRBD1 or TRBD2 (5 bases each). Trimming pared 0 bases from V and 3 bases from J, leaving 15 bases between. This CDR3 contains 16 residues. Per germline, CDR1 LGHNA and CDR2 YSLEER. CDR3 sequence reads: CASSQDSGTRGYEQYV. The CDR3 nucleotides are TGCGCCAGCAGCCAAGATAGTGGGACGAGGGGCTACGAGCAGTACGTC.

This clonotype was detected a few times. The J gene is TRBJ2-5, the V gene TRBV7-2, with D perhaps matching TRBD1 (5 bases). Germline V CDR1 and CDR2: SGHTA, FQGNSA. The CDR3 is made up of 13 amino acids. The germline V and J ends were trimmed by 5 bases and 8 bases, with 15 bases remaining between them. The CDR3 is CASSVGRSGTQYF. The CDR3 bases are TGTGCCAGCAGCGTGGGGCGGTCCGGAACCCAGTACTTC.

The gene calls are TRBV7-9 and TRBJ2-7; D may be TRBD2 (6 bases). Trimming took off 8 bases at V and 3 bases at J, with 14 bases between the two ends. The CDR3 has 13 residues. Looked up from germline, CDR1 is SEHNR and CDR2 is FQNEAQ (reference sequence). The CDR3 coding sequence is TGTGCCAGCGGTGTGGGGGGAGGCTACGAGCAGTACTTC. This translates into CASGVGGGYEQYF.

The gene calls are TRBV4-2 and TRBJ2-3; 7 bases align to TRBD1. The CDR3 contains 15 residues. J gave up 5 bases and V 4 bases, and 9 bases lay outside the gene matches. Germline V gene lookup returns CDR1 LGHNA and CDR2 YNFKEQ. The CDR3 region has the DNA TGTGCCAGCAGCCCCCAAGTTGACAGGGAAGATACGCAGTATTTT. This gives the protein CASSPQVDREDTQYF.

In this sample, this clonotype turned up a few times. The rearrangement uses TRBV5-1 and TRBJ2-1; no firm D call. The CDR3 spans 13 residues. Germline loops: CDR1 SGHRS, CDR2 YFSETQ. Deletions cut 5 bases from V and 2 bases from J, with 8 bases between. In DNA form, the CDR3 reads TGCGCCAGCAGTGATACAGCCTACAATGAGCAGTTCTTC. As protein: CASSDTAYNEQFF.

This clonotype was counted a few times. J is TRBJ1-6 and V is TRBV6-2 or TRBV6-3; 10 nucleotides agree with TRBD1. The CDR3 sequence is 15 residues long. The V gene end was trimmed by 5 bases and the J gene end by 10 bases; junction bases not matched to a gene: 8. Per the germline V gene, CDR1 is MNHEY and CDR2 is SVGEGT. CDR3 in amino acids: CASSGGQGWKSPLHF. The CDR3 nucleotides are TGTGCCAGCAGTGGGGGACAGGGGTGGAAGTCACCCCTCCACTTT.

This clonotype was recorded many times. The CDR3 nucleotides read TGTGCCAGCAGCTTATTGCCGTACCGGGCGAACACTGAAGCTTTCTTT. It codes for CASSLLPYRANTEAFF. V is TRBV7-2 and J is TRBJ1-1; no clear D gene. CDR3 length: 16 residues. The V and J ends lost 2 bases and 1 base respectively, with 14 bases between them. From germline, CDR1 is SGHTA and CDR2 FQGNSA.

This clonotype ranks as medium-sized. The chain links TRBV29-1 to TRBJ1-1, with no clear D. The CDR3 is 12 amino acids. V lost 3 bases and J lost 6, with 11 bases in between. Looked up from germline, CDR1 is SQVTM and CDR2 is ANQGSEA. In nucleotides, the CDR3 is TGCAGCGTTGATGCGGGCAACGCTGAAGCTTTCTTT. It codes for CSVDAGNAEAFF.

This clonotype was counted a few times. The CDR3, as DNA: TGCGCCAGCAGCCAAGAACGGGCCTATGGCTACACCTTC. The encoded protein is CASSQERAYGYTF. J is TRBJ1-2 and V is TRBV4-1; D call uncertain. The germline V gene encodes CDR1 MGHRA and CDR2 YSYEKL. V was trimmed by 0 bases and J by 4 bases, leaving 6 bases between them. The CDR3 extends over 13 amino acids.

This clonotype was recorded at least ten times. The chain carries TRBV7-6 and TRBJ1-3; possibly TRBD1 for D (5 bases). Deletions cut 3 bases from V and 2 bases from J, with 8 bases between. Germline V gene data show CDR1 as SGHVS and CDR2 as FNYEAQ. This CDR3 is 14 amino acids long. The CDR3 protein is CASSLGVTGNTIYF. As DNA, the CDR3 is TGTGCCAGCAGCTTGGGGGTGACTGGAAACACCATATATTTT.

This clonotype was seen only a few times. V gene TRBV20-1 combines with J gene TRBJ1-3, with no clear D. Germline-derived CDR1 and CDR2 are DFQATT and SNEGSKA (reference sequence). This CDR3 spans 13 amino acids. The ends were cut back, 3 bases at V and 0 bases at J, with 6 bases in the middle. In DNA, the CDR3 is TGCAGTGCTAGGGACCCCTCTGGAAACACCATATATTTT. Its protein product is CSARDPSGNTIYF.

V is TRBV2 and J is TRBJ2-3; TRBD2 matches at 11 bases. The CDR3 loop spans 18 amino acids. The junction had 15 bases not matched to a gene; V was cut back by 5 bases and J by 5 bases. The germline CDR1 and CDR2 sequences are SNHLY and FYNNEI. The CDR3 nucleotides read TGTGCCAGCAGTACACATGTCCTTAGCGGGGGGGCCGGAGATACGCAGTATTTT. This codes for CASSTHVLSGGAGDTQYF.

The chain recombines TRBV5-6 with TRBJ2-5; 7 bases fit TRBD1. V trimming: 3 bases; J trimming: 2 bases; junction bases outside the gene matches: 7. Per germline, CDR1 SGHDT and CDR2 YYEEEE. The CDR3 is 15 residues long. This CDR3 reads CASSSPGQKQETQYF. CDR3 DNA sequence: TGTGCCAGCAGCTCACCGGGACAGAAACAAGAGACCCAGTACTTC.

This clonotype came up many times. This chain joins TRBV7-2 and TRBJ1-1, with TRBD1 matching 8 bases. The germline V gene encodes CDR1 SGHTA and CDR2 FQGNSA. Trimming cost V 3 bases and J 4 bases; bases outside gene matches: 4. The CDR3 runs 14 residues. The CDR3 loop is CASSFTGGGTEAFF. The CDR3 DNA follows: TGTGCCAGCAGCTTCACAGGGGGGGGCACTGAAGCTTTCTTT.

CDR3 in amino acids: CASSAEVGEQYF. CDR3 coding DNA: TGTGCCAGCAGCGCGGAGGTTGGCGAGCAGTACTTC. The J gene is TRBJ2-7, the V gene TRBV7-2; D is possibly TRBD2 (5 bases). V was pared by 5 bases and J by 6 bases, with 11 bases between. CDR1 and CDR2 from the germline V gene are SGHTA and FQGNSA. The CDR3 is made up of 12 amino acids.

The gene calls are TRBV7-9 and TRBJ1-6; 8 bases are a match to TRBD1. The CDR3 is 16 residues long. Germline-derived CDR1 and CDR2 are SEHNR and FQNEAQ (reference sequence). V shed 4 bases and J 7 bases; nucleotides not matched to a gene: 9. In DNA form, the CDR3 reads TGTGCCAGCAGCTCTGTCCAACGGACAGGGAATTCACCCCTCCACTTT. Translation gives CASSSVQRTGNSPLHF.

V and J are TRBV12-3 or TRBV12-4 and TRBJ1-3; possibly TRBD1 for D (6 bases). This CDR3 has 15 residues. The V and J ends lost 6 bases and 4 bases respectively, with 16 bases between them. CDR3 DNA: TGTGCCAGCAGCTCCGCTACAGGGCCAGGAAACACCATATATTTT. Its translation is CASSSATGPGNTIYF.

This clonotype was counted only a few times. J is TRBJ2-5 and V is TRBV15; 8 bases line up with TRBD2. V dropped 3 bases and J dropped 1; count of bases not matched to a gene: 4. The CDR3 consists of 15 residues. CDR1 is LNHNV, CDR2 YYDKDF, per germline (reference sequence). CDR3 in amino acids: CATSRGRGAQETQYF. In DNA, the CDR3 is TGTGCCACCAGCAGGGGGCGGGGGGCCCAAGAGACCCAGTACTTC.